Shown below are 32 T cell receptor beta chains from a single sample sequenced in a study of blood T cell repertoires in COVID-19. Method: immunoSEQ multiplex PCR; TCRdb's copy keeps in-frame clones and lacks some. The sample holds under 50,000 clones; approximately 85% are singletons and the top ten take roughly 7.3%. Sequenced input: peripheral blood. These receptors all stem from a man aged 35 to 55 with acute or convalescent COVID-19.

The J gene is TRBJ2-5, the V gene TRBV7-9; 8 bases are a match to TRBD1. CDR1 is SEHNR, CDR2 FQNEAQ, per germline (reference sequence). V lost 3 bases and J lost 5; bases outside the gene matches: 5. The CDR3 contains 14 residues. CDR3 sequence reads: CASSLGQVGETQYF. In nucleotides, the CDR3 is TGTGCCAGCAGCTTGGGACAGGTGGGGGAGACCCAGTACTTC.

The count of this clone is one. The CDR3 bases are TGCAGCGTTGAAAGGGTAGGGGGAGCCGCTTTCTTT. Translation gives CSVERVGGAAFF. The gene calls are TRBV29-1 and TRBJ1-1, with D maybe TRBD1 (6 bases). The CDR3 contains 12 residues. CDR1 and CDR2 (germline): SQVTM, ANQGSEA. V was shortened by 2 bases and J by 11 bases, with 15 bases between the two germline ends.

The chain couples TRBV18 to TRBJ2-3; 7 bases fit TRBD1. Germline V gene data show CDR1 as KGHSH and CDR2 as LQKENI. The CDR3 spans 15 residues. Germline trimming cut 2 bases from V and 3 bases from J; bases unmatched to any gene: 5. CDR3 sequence reads: CASSPMGRGTDTQYF. The CDR3 nucleotides are TGTGCCAGCTCACCAATGGGCAGGGGGACAGATACGCAGTATTTT.

The V gene is TRBV6-1, the J gene TRBJ2-3; maybe TRBD2 (5 bases). The V and J ends lost 0 bases and 3 bases respectively, with 10 bases between them. This CDR3 is 15 amino acids long. Per germline, CDR1 MNHNS and CDR2 SASEGT. In DNA, the CDR3 is TGTGCCAGCAGTGAAGCGCGTAGGGAGACAGATACGCAGTATTTT. Translation: CASSEARRETDTQYF.

This clone was found once. V usage is TRBV5-5 and J usage is TRBJ1-3; D uncertain. With 2 bases removed from V and 0 bases from J, the gap between germline ends came to 6 bases. CDR3 length: 14 amino acids. The germline CDR1 and CDR2 sequences are SGHKS and YYEKEE (reference sequence). The CDR3 nucleotides are TGTGCCAGCAGCTTCTTAGCCTCTGGAAACACCATATATTTT. Translation: CASSFLASGNTIYF.

This chain uses TRBV5-1 with TRBJ1-2, with a possible D match to TRBD1 (5 bases). The V gene's germline CDR1 is SGHRS and CDR2 YFSETQ. The length of the CDR3 is 12 residues. Between the trimmed V and J ends, which lost 4 bases and 6 bases, there was a span of 10 bases. The CDR3 bases are TGCGCCAGCAGCAAGACAGCCGATGGCTACACCTTC. Its protein is CASSKTADGYTF.

The chain uses TRBV24-1 and TRBJ2-7, with a tentative D call TRBD1 (6 bases). The germline V and J ends were trimmed by 5 bases and 4 bases, with 11 bases remaining between them. Germline V lookup: CDR1 KGHDR, CDR2 SFDVKD. This CDR3 has 13 residues. The CDR3 loop reads CATSGGTSYEQYF. The CDR3 DNA reads TGTGCCACCAGTGGAGGGACATCGTACGAGCAGTACTTC.

The CDR3: CASGFLWGGRPTYEQYF. CDR3 bases: TGTGCTAGTGGTTTTTTATGGGGGGGGAGGCCCACCTACGAGCAGTACTTC. The chain uses TRBV12-5 and TRBJ2-7; 7 bases map to TRBD2. The CDR3 contains 17 residues. The V segment lost 3 bases and the J segment 2 bases; nucleotides outside the gene matches: 13. Germline V gene sequence: CDR1 LGHNT, CDR2 FRNRAP.

The chain is built from TRBV2 and TRBJ1-4; 7 bases align to TRBD1. The CDR3 is 14 amino acids. The germline V gene encodes CDR1 SNHLY and CDR2 FYNNEI. The ends lost 3 bases at V and 3 bases at J; junction bases unmatched: 1. CDR3: CASSDGTANEKLFF. CDR3 nucleotides: TGTGCCAGCAGTGACGGGACAGCTAATGAAAAACTGTTTTTT.

This rearrangement joins TRBV4-2 to TRBJ2-3, with D possibly being TRBD2 (5 bases). CDR3 length equals 13 residues. Between the trimmed V and J ends, which lost 0 bases and 7 bases, there was a span of 8 bases. Germline loops: CDR1 LGHNA, CDR2 YNFKEQ. This CDR3 reads CASSQERANTQYF. The CDR3 region has the DNA TGTGCCAGCAGCCAAGAGCGGGCGAATACGCAGTATTTT.

The chain is built from TRBV7-8 and TRBJ2-3; D possibly corresponds to TRBD1 (5 bases). The germline V and J ends were trimmed by 3 bases and 1 base, with 8 bases remaining between them. The germline V gene has CDR1 SGHVS and CDR2 FQNEAQ. The CDR3 runs to 14 residues. The chain's CDR3 is CASSLNRRTDTQYF. CDR3 nucleotide sequence: TGTGCCAGCAGCTTGAACAGGCGCACAGATACGCAGTATTTT.

The chain combines TRBV12-3 or TRBV12-4 with TRBJ1-1; the match to TRBD1 covers 7 bases. The CDR3 extends over 12 amino acids. Trimming at V came to 6 bases and at J to 11 bases, leaving 9 bases not matched to a gene. Here the CDR3 DNA reads TGTGCCAGCAGCACGACAGGGTTAGGGGCTTTCTTT. It specifies CASSTTGLGAFF.

V and J are TRBV2 and TRBJ1-4; a possible D gene is TRBD1 (6 bases). V was clipped by 2 bases and J by 10 bases, with 11 bases between them. Germline lookup yields CDR1 SNHLY and CDR2 FYNNEI. The CDR3 consists of 13 residues. The CDR3 sequence: CASSEQGQRKLFF. CDR3 DNA sequence: TGTGCCAGCAGTGAACAGGGGCAGCGAAAACTGTTTTTT.

Remarks on this clone: This specimen includes other DNA sequences encoding the same CDR3. The chain has TRBV5-6 and TRBJ1-2, with 7 nucleotides matching TRBD1. CDR1 SGHDT and CDR2 YYEEEE come from the germline V gene. With 1 base clipped from V and 6 bases from J, the junction kept 3 bases outside the gene matches. CDR3 length: 13 amino acids. The DNA for the CDR3 is TGTGCCAGCAGCTTGAGACAGGGTGATGGCTACACCTTC. Protein: CASSLRQGDGYTF. Drawing the rest from reference TRBV5-6 and TRBJ1-2, the complete variable domain is DAGVTQSPTHLIKTRGQQVTLRCSPKSGHDTVSWYQQALGQGPQFIFQYYEEEERQRGNFPDRFSGHQFPNYSSELNVNALLLGDSALYLCASSLRQGDGYTFGSGTRLTVV.

The V call is TRBV9, the J call TRBJ2-1; D is unresolved. Germline CDR1 reads SGDLS; CDR2 reads YYNGEE. Trimming cost V 0 bases and J 5 bases, with 12 bases left between them. The CDR3 runs 15 residues. CDR3 sequence (DNA): TGTGCCAGCAGCGTAGGACTCGGCGGCCACAATGAGCAGTTCTTC. Its protein product is CASSVGLGGHNEQFF.

The chain employs TRBV18 and TRBJ2-5; 11 bases agree with TRBD1. The CDR3 has 17 amino acids. The germline CDR1 and CDR2 sequences are KGHSH and LQKENI. With 3 bases clipped from V and 6 bases from J, the junction kept 12 bases outside the gene matches. CDR3 sequence: CASSPDSGTGGEKTQYF. For the CDR3, the DNA is TGTGCCAGCTCACCGGACTCCGGGACAGGGGGAGAGAAGACCCAGTACTTC. Full variable domain (outside the CDR3, taken from reference TRBV18 and TRBJ2-5): NAGVMQNPRHLVRRRGQEARLRCSPMKGHSHVYWYRQLPEEGLKFMVYLQKENIIDESGMPKERFSAEFPKEGPSILRIQQVVRGDSAAYFCASSPDSGTGGEKTQYFGPGTRLLVL.

This chain links TRBV27 with TRBJ2-7; tentative D call: TRBD2 (6 bases). The V end lost 9 bases, the J end lost 5 bases, and 20 bases lay between the germline ends. CDR1 is MNHEY, CDR2 SMNVEV, per germline (reference sequence). This CDR3 has 14 amino acids. CDR3 sequence reads: CASAPGSFRDEQYF. For the CDR3, the DNA is TGTGCCAGTGCTCCCGGGAGCTTTCGGGACGAGCAGTACTTC.

This chain links TRBV4-2 with TRBJ2-2; 8 bases are shared with TRBD2. Germline lookup yields CDR1 LGHNA and CDR2 YNFKEQ. This CDR3 has 18 amino acids. The J segment lost 5 bases and the V segment lost 1 base, leaving 12 bases of the junction unmatched. CDR3 nucleotide sequence: TGTGCCAGCAGCCAAGCGACTAGCGCTTCCTCCGTTACCGGGGAGCTGTTTTTT. Its protein product is CASSQATSASSVTGELFF.

The rearrangement joins TRBV2 to TRBJ1-5; 9 nucleotides line up with TRBD1. J gave up 4 bases and V 6 bases, and 10 bases lay outside the gene matches. CDR1 and CDR2 from the germline V gene are SNHLY and FYNNEI. The CDR3 spans 16 residues. CDR3 DNA sequence: TGTGCCAGCAGACCAAGTCCCGGGACAGGGAATCAGCCCCAGCATTTT. This gives the protein CASRPSPGTGNQPQHF.

This chain links TRBV6-6 with TRBJ2-7, with TRBD1 matching over 11 bases. The CDR3 spans 14 residues. The V gene end was trimmed by 7 bases and the J gene end by 5 bases; junction bases not matched to a gene: 7. Germline V gene data show CDR1 as MNHNY and CDR2 as SVGAGI (reference sequence). The CDR3 sequence is CASNLRDRGNEQYF. DNA of the CDR3: TGTGCCAGCAATCTCCGGGACAGGGGGAACGAGCAGTACTTC.

This chain links TRBV12-3 or TRBV12-4 with TRBJ2-3; 7 nucleotides agree with TRBD1. CDR3 length: 13 residues. V gave up 9 bases and J gave up 0 bases; unmatched junction bases: 3. DNA of the CDR3: TGTGCCAGTGACAGGGCCAGCACAGATACGCAGTATTTT. This sequence encodes CASDRASTDTQYF.

The DNA of the CDR3 is TGTGCCAGCAGCTTATCTCCGCAGGGCAGCCGCTACACCTTC. Translation gives CASSLSPQGSRYTF. The rearrangement uses TRBV7-9 and TRBJ1-2; TRBD1 might be the D (5 bases). The germline V gene has CDR1 SEHNR and CDR2 FQNEAQ (reference sequence). Trimming stripped 2 bases from V and 9 bases from J, with 16 bases between. The CDR3 covers 14 residues. Full variable domain (outside the CDR3, taken from reference TRBV7-9 and TRBJ1-2): DTGVSQNPRHKITKRGQNVTFRCDPISEHNRLYWYRQTLGQGPEFLTYFQNEAQLEKSRLLSDRFSAERPKGSFSTLEIQRTEQGDSAMYLCASSLSPQGSRYTFGSGTRLTVV.

The V call is TRBV5-1, the J call TRBJ1-1; D possibly corresponds to TRBD1 (5 bases). Germline-derived CDR1 and CDR2 are SGHRS and YFSETQ. The CDR3 extends over 13 amino acids. V shed 3 bases and J shed 4 bases, with 10 bases lying between them. CDR3 residues: CASSYAGGTEAFF. In nucleotides, the CDR3 is TGCGCCAGCAGCTATGCCGGGGGCACTGAAGCTTTCTTT.

The chain carries TRBV2 and TRBJ2-4, with 8 bases matching TRBD1. CDR1 and CDR2 (germline): SNHLY, FYNNEI. The CDR3 spans 13 residues. J gave up 5 bases and V 8 bases, and 5 bases lay outside the gene matches. The CDR3 DNA follows: TGTGCCAGCGTCGGACAGGGCCAAAACATTCAGTACTTC. Translating gives CASVGQGQNIQYF.

The chain employs TRBV28 and TRBJ1-5, with D uncertain. V was shortened by 5 bases and J by 9 bases, with 11 bases between the two germline ends. Germline values: CDR1 MDHEN, CDR2 SYDVKM. This CDR3 is 12 amino acids long. CDR3 loop: CASSPPSRPQHF. The CDR3 DNA sequence: TGTGCCAGCAGTCCTCCGTCTAGGCCCCAGCATTTT. The full variable domain, in which reference TRBV28 and TRBJ1-5 provide the parts outside the CDR3, is DVKVTQSSRYLVKRTGEKVFLECVQDMDHENMFWYRQDPGLGLRLIYFSYDVKMKEKGDIPEGYSVSREKKERFSLILESASTNQTSMYLCASSPPSRPQHFGDGTRLSIL.

For the CDR3, the DNA is TGCGCCAGCAGCTTGGGACCGGGACAGGGTTACGAGCAGTACTTC. As protein: CASSLGPGQGYEQYF. This rearrangement joins TRBV5-1 to TRBJ2-7, with TRBD1 matching over 9 bases. Per germline, CDR1 SGHRS and CDR2 YFSETQ. J lost 4 bases, V lost 0 bases, and 5 bases had no gene match. This CDR3 is 15 amino acids long.

This chain uses TRBV6-5 with TRBJ2-7; TRBD1 aligns across 8 bases. The CDR3 has 15 amino acids. Germline V CDR1 and CDR2: MNHEY, SVGAGI. V trimming: 6 bases; J trimming: 3 bases; junction bases outside the gene matches: 10. The CDR3 sequence: CASRIGTGSLYEQYF. In DNA, the CDR3 is TGTGCCAGCAGGATCGGGACAGGATCCCTCTACGAGCAGTACTTC.

This chain connects TRBV5-4 to TRBJ2-5; D gene unclear. This CDR3 region has 13 residues. Germline assignment: CDR1 SGHNT and CDR2 YYREEE (reference sequence). The V end lost 3 bases, the J end lost 1 base, and 7 bases lay between the germline ends. The CDR3 loop is CASSSGPQETQYF. The CDR3, as DNA: TGTGCCAGCAGCTCGGGTCCCCAAGAGACCCAGTACTTC.

The chain couples TRBV5-4 to TRBJ2-5; D might be TRBD1 (6 bases). The CDR3 is 14 amino acids. The V gene's germline CDR1 is SGHNT and CDR2 YYREEE (reference sequence). V lost 4 bases, J lost 0 bases, and 10 bases lay in between. The CDR3 DNA is TGTGCCAGCAGCCGGACAGTCTACCAAGAGACCCAGTACTTC. Translating gives CASSRTVYQETQYF. Based on the CDR3 plus reference TRBV5-4 and TRBJ2-5, the full variable domain is ETGVTQSPTHLIKTRGQQVTLRCSSQSGHNTVSWYQQALGQGPQFIFQYYREEENGRGNFPPRFSGLQFPNYSSELNVNALELDDSALYLCASSRTVYQETQYFGPGTRLLVL.

The gene calls are TRBV7-9 and TRBJ2-5; 10 nucleotides align to TRBD2. Germline V gene lookup returns CDR1 SEHNR and CDR2 FQNEAQ (reference sequence). V shed 5 bases, J shed 5 bases, and the junction held 8 bases outside the gene matches. The CDR3 spans 15 residues. Written as DNA, the CDR3 is TGTGCCAGCAGCGATTCGGGACTAGCGATGGAGACCCAGTACTTC. This translates into CASSDSGLAMETQYF.

This clone was seen only a few times. V and J are TRBV4-1 and TRBJ1-5, with D unresolved. The CDR3 sequence is 17 residues long. The V gene lost 4 bases and the J gene lost 1 base, with 17 bases spanning the gap. Germline lookup yields CDR1 MGHRA and CDR2 YSYEKL. CDR3: CASSPAGILKSNQPQHF. In DNA, the CDR3 is TGCGCCAGCAGCCCAGCGGGGATCCTAAAGAGCAATCAGCCCCAGCATTTT.

The V gene is TRBV7-2, the J gene TRBJ1-2, with D possibly being TRBD1 (5 bases). The CDR3 loop spans 15 amino acids. The V and J ends lost 1 base and 4 bases respectively, with 13 bases between them. Germline V gene lookup returns CDR1 SGHTA and CDR2 FQGNSA. The chain's CDR3 is CASSLVSGQTYGYTF. CDR3 DNA sequence: TGTGCCAGCAGCTTAGTGTCAGGGCAGACCTATGGCTACACCTTC.